Following are 10 T cell receptor beta chains from one sample sequenced in a study of naive and memory T cell subsets. The library had UMIs added by 3' ligation of an oligonucleotide to TCR cDNA. Amplification of ligated cDNA took four PCR rounds with SP2 and nested alpha and beta constant primers. TCRdb re-derived calls from the 5' RACE reads in MiXCR, one entry per CDR3 protein. This sample has some 60,000 distinct CDR3 sequences, with 6% to 8% found just once. These receptors were collected from a female donor in good health.

The chain has TRBV7-9 and TRBJ1-2; 8 positions agree with TRBD1. Germline V lookup: CDR1 SEHNR, CDR2 FQNEAQ (reference sequence). V lost 1 base, J lost 8 bases, and 12 bases stayed unmatched. The CDR3 consists of 16 residues. The CDR3 sequence is CASSLGAGDRRGGYTF. In nucleotides, the CDR3 is TGTGCCAGCAGCTTAGGAGCAGGGGACAGGCGGGGCGGCTACACCTTC. Full variable domain (remainder filled in from reference TRBV7-9 and TRBJ1-2): DTGVSQNPRHKITKRGQNVTFRCDPISEHNRLYWYRQTLGQGPEFLTYFQNEAQLEKSRLLSDRFSAERPKGSFSTLEIQRTEQGDSAMYLCASSLGAGDRRGGYTFGSGTRLTVV.

Comments on this clonotype: This may come from a read error, since a much larger clone is one base off. The chain recombines TRBV5-1 with TRBJ1-6; D uncertain. The CDR3 has 14 residues. Germline CDR1 and CDR2: SGHRS and YFSETQ. The CDR3 nucleotides are TGCGCCAGCAGGGGCGACTTAGGACGGTCACCCCACCACTTT. Protein product: CASRGDLGRSPHHF.

This clonotype appeared a few times. One end of the junction does not line up with germline, which may come from a read error. This rearrangement joins TRBV28 to TRBJ1-2, with D perhaps matching TRBD1 (5 bases). This CDR3 is 14 amino acids long. The germline V gene encodes CDR1 MDHEN and CDR2 SYDVKM. CDR3 sequence: CASSLPRELYGDTF. CDR3 nucleotide sequence: TGTGCCAGCAGTTTACCCAGGGAACTATATGGCGACACCTTC.

This clonotype was counted ten times or more. V usage is TRBV20-1 and J usage is TRBJ2-2; D perhaps matches TRBD2 (5 bases). V was pared by 0 bases and J by 1 base, with 9 bases between. Germline V gene sequence: CDR1 DFQATT, CDR2 SNEGSKA (reference sequence). This CDR3 has 15 residues. CDR3 amino acids: CSARDFGENTGELFF. As DNA, the CDR3 is TGCAGTGCTAGAGATTTCGGGGAGAACACCGGGGAGCTGTTTTTT.

This clonotype occurred many times. The chain uses TRBV5-6 and TRBJ2-3; 11 bases line up with TRBD2. CDR1 SGHDT and CDR2 YYEEEE come from the germline V gene. V shed 5 bases and J 5 bases; nucleotides not matched to a gene: 10. CDR3 length equals 16 residues. CDR3 sequence: CASSKIAGGPGDTQYF. Written as DNA, the CDR3 is TGTGCCAGCAGTAAAATAGCGGGGGGGCCAGGAGATACGCAGTATTTT.

A note on this clonotype: This may stem from a read error, because a much larger clone lies one nucleotide away. The chain couples TRBV11-2 to TRBJ1-5; no clear D. Germline values: CDR1 SGHAT, CDR2 FQNNGV. With 0 bases removed from V and 4 bases from J, the gap between germline ends came to 10 bases. This CDR3 is built from 15 residues. The CDR3 is CASSLDVIVNQPQHF. For the CDR3, the DNA is TGTGCCAGCAGCTTAGACGTGATAGTGAATCAGCCCCAGCATTTT.

In its sample, this clonotype was seen a few times. The chain recombines TRBV20-1 with TRBJ2-3, with D possibly being TRBD2 (5 bases). Germline CDR1 DFQATT, CDR2 SNEGSKA (reference sequence). CDR3 length: 11 amino acids. The CDR3 DNA reads TGCAGCCTCGGGATAACAGATACGCAGTATTTT. This translates into CSLGITDTQYF.

This clonotype was detected a few times. The chain combines TRBV5-1 with TRBJ2-7, with D possibly being TRBD1 or TRBD2 (5 bases each). The CDR3 totals 14 residues. V was cut by 1 base and J by 5 bases, with 13 bases left in between. CDR1 SGHRS and CDR2 YFSETQ come from the germline V gene. In nucleotides, the CDR3 is TGCGCCAGCAGCTTGTATGAGGGGCGCGACGAGCAGTACTTC. It is translated as CASSLYEGRDEQYF.

The rearrangement joins TRBV12-5 to TRBJ2-4, with TRBD1 as a possible D gene (6 bases). V lost 1 base to trimming and J lost 1 base, with 17 bases between them. CDR3 length: 18 amino acids. The germline CDR1 and CDR2 sequences are LGHNT and FRNRAP. This CDR3 reads CASGLDVSGVSAKNIQYF. CDR3 in DNA: TGTGCTAGTGGTTTGGACGTCTCAGGGGTTTCGGCCAAAAACATTCAGTACTTC.

This clonotype has just a few counts. The CDR3 sequence is CASSLQTDNYQETQYF. CDR3 sequence (DNA): TGTGCCAGCAGTTTACAGACAGATAATTACCAAGAGACCCAGTACTTC. The V and J genes are TRBV12-3 or TRBV12-4 and TRBJ2-5; the D gene is possibly TRBD1 (5 bases). The CDR3 totals 16 residues. Between the trimmed V and J ends, which lost 2 bases and 0 bases, there was a span of 13 bases.